This TCR beta chain stems from a study of cytomegalovirus exposure and HLA in healthy donors. Comment on this clone: One end of the junction is discordant with germline, which a read error may explain.

This CDR3 has 15 residues. The germline V gene has CDR1 SQVTM and CDR2 ANQGSEA. The PCR had 60 Vbeta and 13 Jbeta primers. TCRdb's table, derived via immunoSEQ multiplex PCR, lists solely in-frame clones and lacks some. The sample consists of more than 150,000 clones, more than 70% of them appearing once. The receptor was isolated from a boy younger than 10 in good health and CMV-seronegative. Sequenced sample: PBMCs. The chain joins TRBV29-1 to TRBJ2-7; 10 bases are a match to TRBD1. CDR3 in DNA: TGCAGCGTGGAAGCCGGGACAGGGGAGCCCTACGAGCAGTACTTC. It is translated as CSVEAGTGEPYEQYF.